This TCR beta chain was identified during a study of cytomegalovirus exposure and HLA in healthy donors. General study results and limits: Reports state that TCR beta sequences accurately predicted most subjects' HLA-A and HLA-B alleles. A missense DCLRE1C variant was associated with V- and J-gene trimming of TCR beta chains in a later analysis, and an independent cohort replicated the association.

The PCR contained 60 Vbeta and 13 Jbeta primers. The table came from immunoSEQ multiplex PCR; TCRdb's copy has only in-frame clones and leaves some out. The table lists about 150,000 clones, approximately 73% of them singletons. About this clone itself: Its antigen is unidentified.

Source material: PBMCs. This sequence originates from a man in his thirties or forties in good health and CMV-seropositive.

CDR3 amino acids: CASSPLANSYEQYF. The CDR3 DNA sequence: TGTGCCAGCAGCCCACTAGCGAACTCCTACGAGCAGTACTTC. The chain couples TRBV7-3 to TRBJ2-5; 7 bases map to TRBD2. The DNA matches TRBJ2-7 better at its end, which makes the J call doubtful. CDR3 length equals 14 residues. Germline V gene data show CDR1 as SGHTA and CDR2 as FQGTGA.